The 14 T cell receptor beta chains presented below share a single source sample, sequenced in a study of cytomegalovirus exposure and HLA in healthy donors. The PCR made use of 60 Vbeta and 13 Jbeta primers. Profiling relied on immunoSEQ multiplex PCR, and the TCRdb table lists in-frame clones only, not all of them. The table has under 150,000 clones, around 71% seen once. Sequencing input: PBMCs. The receptors were sampled from a woman aged 55-69 years in good health and CMV-seropositive.

This clone has just a few counts. This rearrangement joins TRBV18 to TRBJ2-1, with D possibly being TRBD1 (6 bases). The germline gives CDR1 KGHSH, CDR2 LQKENI. V gave up 4 bases and J gave up 5 bases, with 15 bases separating them. The CDR3 consists of 15 residues. The CDR3 spells CASSRSGTPDNEQFF. CDR3 nucleotide sequence: TGTGCCAGCTCACGCTCCGGGACACCAGACAATGAGCAGTTCTTC.

A word on this clone: At one end the junction does not follow the germline gene, possibly because of a read error. This specimen includes other DNA sequences encoding the same CDR3. The V call is TRBV13, the J call TRBJ2-7; 7 bases fit TRBD1. Germline V lookup: CDR1 PRHDT, CDR2 FYEKMQ (reference sequence). CDR3 size: 16 residues. The CDR3 spells CASSLGTGTDTYEQYF. The CDR3 nucleotides read TGTGCCAGCAGCTTAGGGACCGGGACAGATACCTATGAGCAGTACTTC.

The chain employs TRBV7-2 and TRBJ1-1; D remains ambiguous. V was pared by 6 bases and J by 1 base, with 9 bases between. The CDR3 is 13 residues long. Germline CDR1 and CDR2: SGHTA and FQGNSA. CDR3 sequence reads: CASSRQENTEAFF. The CDR3 coding sequence is TGTGCCAGCAGTCGTCAGGAGAACACTGAAGCTTTCTTT.

J is TRBJ2-1 and V is TRBV18; tentatively, D is TRBD1 (6 bases). There are 16 residues in the CDR3. V was cut by 3 bases and J by 4 bases, with 16 bases left in between. Germline-derived CDR1 and CDR2 are KGHSH and LQKENI. The CDR3 DNA reads as TGTGCCAGCTCACCGCCCGGGACAACCTATTACAATGAGCAGTTCTTC. Its translation: CASSPPGTTYYNEQFF.

The rearrangement joins TRBV6-1 to TRBJ1-2; D not resolved. Germline V gives CDR1 MNHNS, CDR2 SASEGT. The CDR3 sequence is 14 residues long. V was trimmed by 5 bases and J by 8 bases, leaving 18 bases between them. CDR3: CASSPDTLQWGYTF. The DNA for the CDR3 is TGTGCCAGCAGTCCAGACACGCTGCAATGGGGCTACACCTTC.

The rearrangement uses TRBV11-2 and TRBJ1-2, with 7 bases that match TRBD1. CDR1 and CDR2 (germline): SGHAT, FQNNGV. CDR3 length equals 16 residues. The J segment lost 8 bases and the V segment lost 0 bases, leaving 12 bases of the junction unmatched. Here the CDR3 DNA reads TGTGCCAGCAGCTTAGATCTAGGGACAGCCAGGCGGGGCTACACCTTC. It yields the protein CASSLDLGTARRGYTF.

The genes are TRBV15 and TRBJ2-7, with D maybe TRBD2 (6 bases). V dropped 4 bases and J dropped 3 bases, with 13 bases sitting between them. The CDR3 consists of 14 residues. CDR1 is LNHNV and CDR2 is YYDKDF in the germline V gene (reference sequence). This chain's CDR3 is CATSTRWDFYEQYF. Here the CDR3 DNA reads TGTGCCACCAGCACCCGATGGGACTTCTACGAGCAGTACTTC.

The chain combines TRBV12-5 with TRBJ1-2, with a possible D match to TRBD1 (6 bases). Germline lookup yields CDR1 LGHNT and CDR2 FRNRAP. The V end lost 6 bases, the J end lost 4 bases, and 24 bases lay between the germline ends. There are 17 residues in the CDR3. In DNA, the CDR3 is TGTGCTAGTGGCCGGGGGGGCCAGGGTTCGGGCGGCTATGGCTACACCTTC. This translates into CASGRGGQGSGGYGYTF.

The J gene is TRBJ2-5, the V gene TRBV2; D is possibly TRBD1 (6 bases). This CDR3 comprises 13 residues. Germline assignment: CDR1 SNHLY and CDR2 FYNNEI. V lost 9 bases and J 1 base, leaving 12 bases between the germline ends. CDR3 loop: CASLRGTQETQYF. CDR3 bases: TGTGCCAGTCTGAGGGGGACCCAAGAGACCCAGTACTTC.

This rearrangement joins TRBV10-3 to TRBJ2-3; 13 bases match TRBD2. From germline, CDR1 is ENHRY and CDR2 SYGVKD. V was clipped by 4 bases and J by 3 bases; unmatched bases: 1. The CDR3 contains 15 residues. The DNA of the CDR3 is TGTGCCATCAGTGGGACTAGCGGGGGTACAGATACGCAGTATTTT. Protein sequence: CAISGTSGGTDTQYF.

This rearrangement joins TRBV4-1 to TRBJ1-5; TRBD1 is a possible D gene (5 bases). Germline V gene lookup returns CDR1 MGHRA and CDR2 YSYEKL. The CDR3 length is 14 residues. V dropped 1 base and J dropped 6 bases, with 10 bases sitting between them. The CDR3 nucleotides read TGCGCCAGCAGCCAAGTCCTCGACAGTCAGCCCCAGCATTTT. As protein: CASSQVLDSQPQHF.

The CDR3 nucleotides read TGTGCCAGCTCAGGACAGGGGGACTATCAGCCCCAGCATTTT. Translating gives CASSGQGDYQPQHF. The gene calls are TRBV18 and TRBJ1-5; 10 bases align to TRBD1. This CDR3 has 14 amino acids. Per germline, CDR1 KGHSH and CDR2 LQKENI. V gave up 5 bases and J gave up 5 bases; unmatched junction bases: 3.

The V call is TRBV4-1, the J call TRBJ1-5; D is unclear. Trimming left V 3 bases short and J 0 bases short, with 3 bases between. Germline CDR1 MGHRA, CDR2 YSYEKL. This CDR3 spans 13 amino acids. The CDR3 is CASSQYSNQPQHF. Here the CDR3 DNA reads TGCGCCAGCAGCCAGTATAGCAATCAGCCCCAGCATTTT.

This chain joins TRBV11-3 and TRBJ2-1, with D possibly TRBD1 on 6 matching bases. Trimming removed 1 base from V and 7 bases from J, with 20 bases in between. The CDR3 is made up of 17 amino acids. CDR1 is SGHNT and CDR2 is YENEEA in the germline V gene. Written as DNA, the CDR3 is TGTGCCAGCAGCTTAGTTACGGGGATACAGGGTAGGAATGAGCAGTTCTTC. It is translated as CASSLVTGIQGRNEQFF.